Presented here are 20 T cell receptor beta chains from one specimen sequenced in a study of T cells after yellow fever vaccination. Using its own MiXCR run on the 5' RACE reads, TCRdb lists one record per CDR3 protein. The table records 300,000 to 350,000 distinct CDR3 sequences, 3.5% to 4.5% of them present only once. Source: PBMCs, taken 5 days after the yellow fever booster vaccination. Receptors originate from a man between 18 and 35 years old who received the YFV17D yellow fever vaccine.

This clonotype was counted at least ten times. The genes are TRBV25-1 and TRBJ2-6; D is ambiguous. Germline V CDR1 and CDR2: MGHDK, SYGVNS. CDR3 length: 13 amino acids. Trimming removed 6 bases at V and 1 base at J, with 4 bases between. CDR3 sequence: CASRGSGANVLTF. The CDR3 nucleotides read TGTGCCAGCAGGGGGTCTGGGGCCAACGTCCTGACTTTC.

The CDR3 bases are TGCACCGGTCAGGGGGGCCCCCAAGATACGCAGTATTTT. Protein: CTGQGGPQDTQYF. The V call is TRBV20-1, the J call TRBJ2-3, with a possible D match to TRBD1 (7 bases). This CDR3 region has 13 residues. The germline V gene encodes CDR1 DFQATT and CDR2 SNEGSKA (reference sequence).

This chain uses TRBV11-2 with TRBJ2-7, with D unresolved. The germline CDR1 and CDR2 sequences are SGHAT and FQNNGV. This CDR3 is built from 14 residues. V was cut by 0 bases and J by 4 bases, with 10 bases left in between. In nucleotides, the CDR3 is TGTGCCAGCAGCTTAGACATCCACGCATACGAGCAGTACTTC. The encoded protein is CASSLDIHAYEQYF.

This clonotype was seen ten or more times. The rearrangement joins TRBV7-2 to TRBJ1-1; D might be TRBD1 (5 bases). Germline V gene sequence: CDR1 SGHTA, CDR2 FQGNSA. Trimming removed 4 bases from V and 3 bases from J, with 12 bases in between. CDR3 length: 14 residues. Here the CDR3 reads CASSSQGLYTEAFF. CDR3 in DNA: TGTGCCAGCAGCTCGCAGGGCTTGTACACTGAAGCTTTCTTT.

This clonotype has more than one count but fewer than ten. The V gene is TRBV19, the J gene TRBJ2-3; D gene uncertain. This CDR3 comprises 15 residues. Germline CDR1 is LNHDA and CDR2 is SQIVND (reference sequence). V was shortened by 2 bases and J by 2 bases, with 11 bases between the two germline ends. The CDR3, as DNA: TGTGCCAGTAGTATATCACCTACCCACACAGATACGCAGTATTTT. Translated, it gives CASSISPTHTDTQYF.

This clonotype has a handful of counts. The rearrangement joins TRBV10-2 to TRBJ2-1; no firm D call. CDR1 is WSHSY, CDR2 SAAADI, per germline. Trimming stripped 3 bases from V and 8 bases from J, with 5 bases between. This CDR3 comprises 11 residues. The CDR3 is CASSDGDEQFF. DNA of the CDR3: TGCGCCAGCAGTGATGGGGATGAGCAGTTCTTC.

V usage is TRBV30 and J usage is TRBJ2-6; D remains ambiguous. CDR3 size: 13 residues. V was cut by 3 bases and J by 0 bases, with 3 bases left in between. The germline V gene encodes CDR1 GTSNPN and CDR2 SVGIG (reference sequence). This CDR3 is CAWSGSGANVLTF. CDR3 in DNA: TGTGCCTGGAGCGGCTCTGGGGCCAACGTCCTGACTTTC.

This clonotype was counted ten times or more. The V call is TRBV7-2, the J call TRBJ2-4; D is undetermined. Trimming left V 1 base short and J 7 bases short, with 8 bases between. There are 13 residues in the CDR3. Per the germline V gene, CDR1 is SGHTA and CDR2 is FQGNSA. This chain's CDR3 is CASSLGLGNIQYF. CDR3 DNA: TGTGCCAGCAGCTTAGGACTGGGGAACATTCAGTACTTC. Supplemented by reference TRBV7-2 and TRBJ2-4, the full variable domain reads GAGVSQSPSNKVTEKGKDVELRCDPISGHTALYWYRQSLGQGLEFLIYFQGNSAPDKSGLPSDRFSAERTGGSVSTLTIQRTQQEDSAVYLCASSLGLGNIQYFGAGTRLSVL.

This clonotype occurred a few times. The genes are TRBV9 and TRBJ1-5; D is ambiguous. The CDR3 extends over 11 amino acids. Looked up from germline, CDR1 is SGDLS and CDR2 is YYNGEE. V lost 7 bases, J lost 0 bases, and 2 bases lay in between. CDR3 amino acids: CASGSNQPQHF. The CDR3 nucleotides read TGTGCCAGCGGTAGCAATCAGCCCCAGCATTTT.

This clonotype has more than one count but fewer than ten. The genes are TRBV4-3 and TRBJ2-7; no reliable D call. Deletions cut 1 base from V and 4 bases from J, with 11 bases between. Germline CDR1 reads LGHNA; CDR2 reads YSLEER. CDR3 length: 14 amino acids. CDR3 amino acids: CASSQGGVGYEQYF. DNA of the CDR3: TGCGCCAGCAGCCAAGGCGGCGTAGGTTACGAGCAGTACTTC.

This clonotype was recorded a few times. The CDR3 here is CASSLPQGRTEAFF. The CDR3 DNA sequence: TGTGCCAGCAGTCTTCCACAGGGGCGGACTGAAGCTTTCTTT. The chain joins TRBV28 to TRBJ1-1, with 7 positions matching TRBD1. The length of the CDR3 is 14 residues. J lost 5 bases, V lost 5 bases, and 8 bases had no gene match. Looked up from germline, CDR1 is MDHEN and CDR2 is SYDVKM.

This clonotype came up a few times. This chain uses TRBV11-2 with TRBJ1-1, with 11 bases fitting TRBD1. The junction had 7 bases not matched to a gene; V was cut back by 3 bases and J by 7 bases. The germline V gene has CDR1 SGHAT and CDR2 FQNNGV. CDR3 size: 15 residues. Here the CDR3 DNA reads TGTGCCAGCAGCTTCGGGACAGGGGGGTTCCGTGAAGCTTTCTTT. Protein product: CASSFGTGGFREAFF.

The rearrangement joins TRBV4-2 to TRBJ2-5; TRBD2 matches 10 bases. CDR1 is LGHNA and CDR2 is YNFKEQ in the germline V gene. The CDR3 has 18 amino acids. The V segment lost 1 base and the J segment 1 base; nucleotides outside the gene matches: 9. The CDR3 nucleotides read TGTGCCAGCAGCCAAGGAGCCTACAGCGGGGGGGGCCAAGAGACCCAGTACTTC. It is translated as CASSQGAYSGGGQETQYF.

This clonotype was counted between two and nine times. The rearrangement uses TRBV29-1 and TRBJ2-3; D gene unclear. CDR1 and CDR2 (germline): SQVTM, ANQGSEA. V shed 3 bases and J shed 2 bases, with 9 bases lying between them. The CDR3 is 13 residues long. In nucleotides, the CDR3 is TGCAGCGTTGAGGCAACGGCCACAGATACGCAGTATTTT. This codes for CSVEATATDTQYF.

This clonotype was seen a few times. The V and J genes are TRBV4-1 and TRBJ2-7, with D perhaps TRBD1 or TRBD2 (5 bases each). Germline values: CDR1 MGHRA, CDR2 YSYEKL. The CDR3 extends over 14 amino acids. V was pared by 4 bases and J by 5 bases, with 15 bases between. DNA for the CDR3: TGCGCCAGCAGCCGAGCGTTAGGGGAGCACGAGCAGTACTTC. It encodes CASSRALGEHEQYF.

This clonotype was detected many times. The chain couples TRBV27 to TRBJ2-7, with 7 bases fitting TRBD2. The CDR3 sequence is 15 residues long. Germline V gene data show CDR1 as MNHEY and CDR2 as SMNVEV (reference sequence). V trimming: 3 bases; J trimming: 4 bases; junction bases outside the gene matches: 9. Written as DNA, the CDR3 is TGTGCCAGCAGTTTTGACACCGGGGGAGGGTACGAGCAGTACTTC. Translating it yields CASSFDTGGGYEQYF.

This clonotype turned up a few times. This sequence joins TRBV4-1 and TRBJ2-1; D unresolved. Germline V CDR1 and CDR2: MGHRA, YSYEKL. This CDR3 contains 12 residues. The ends were cut back, 3 bases at V and 10 bases at J, with 10 bases in the middle. CDR3 in DNA: TGCGCCAGCAGCCAGATAGGGTTCGAGCAGTTCTTC. This translates into CASSQIGFEQFF.

This clonotype was observed at least ten times. CDR3 in DNA: TGTGCCAGCAGCCGTGATTATAGCTTGTACGAGCAGTACTTC. Amino acid sequence: CASSRDYSLYEQYF. The chain links TRBV6-5 to TRBJ2-7, with no clear D. The V end lost 6 bases, the J end lost 4 bases, and 16 bases lay between the germline ends. The CDR3 covers 14 residues. The germline CDR1 and CDR2 sequences are MNHEY and SVGAGI.

This chain joins TRBV18 and TRBJ2-2; D might be TRBD1 (6 bases). CDR1 is KGHSH and CDR2 is LQKENI in the germline V gene. V dropped 4 bases and J dropped 6 bases, with 18 bases sitting between them. The CDR3 runs to 16 residues. The CDR3 spells CASSRNRVVPSGELFF. CDR3 in DNA: TGTGCCAGCTCACGGAACAGGGTCGTTCCCTCCGGGGAGCTGTTTTTT.

The chain carries TRBV7-2 and TRBJ2-3, with 12 bases matching TRBD2. V lost 3 bases and J lost 4; bases outside the gene matches: 5. The CDR3 spans 16 residues. Germline loops: CDR1 SGHTA, CDR2 FQGNSA. The CDR3 loop reads CASSFRLAGGPDTQYF. CDR3 coding DNA: TGTGCCAGCAGCTTCCGGCTAGCGGGGGGGCCAGATACGCAGTATTTT. The full variable domain, in which reference TRBV7-2 and TRBJ2-3 provide the parts outside the CDR3, is GAGVSQSPSNKVTEKGKDVELRCDPISGHTALYWYRQSLGQGLEFLIYFQGNSAPDKSGLPSDRFSAERTGGSVSTLTIQRTQQEDSAVYLCASSFRLAGGPDTQYFGPGTRLTVL.